Following are 13 T cell receptor beta chains from one sample sequenced in a study of shared clonotypes between healthy human individuals. Sequenced by immunoSEQ multiplex PCR; TCRdb stores in-frame clones only, minus some. The sample lists roughly 1,500,000 clones, roughly 98% occurring once. Specimen: naive CD4+ T cells sorted from blood. Stated subset: CD45RA+ positively selected. The receptors here all came from a man aged 25 to 40 in good health.

J is TRBJ2-7 and V is TRBV28; D remains ambiguous. Trimming cost V 2 bases and J 7 bases, with 9 bases left between them. The CDR3 contains 12 residues. The V gene's germline CDR1 is MDHEN and CDR2 SYDVKM. CDR3 loop: CASSLVVGEQYF. The CDR3 DNA reads as TGTGCCAGCAGTTTAGTAGTCGGGGAGCAGTACTTC.

The chain is built from TRBV11-2 and TRBJ2-7; a possible D gene is TRBD2 (5 bases). Germline CDR1 SGHAT, CDR2 FQNNGV. There are 16 residues in the CDR3. The ends were cut back, 0 bases at V and 2 bases at J, with 14 bases in the middle. The CDR3 DNA reads as TGTGCCAGCAGCTTAGACTCCGGCGGGCCCACCTACGAGCAGTACTTC. Encoded protein: CASSLDSGGPTYEQYF.

The J gene is TRBJ2-2, the V gene TRBV11-2; unclear D gene. Germline V gives CDR1 SGHAT, CDR2 FQNNGV. V gave up 0 bases and J gave up 4 bases, with 3 bases separating them. The CDR3 has 13 amino acids. CDR3 nucleotide sequence: TGTGCCAGCAGCTTAGAACCCACCGGGGAGCTGTTTTTT. This encodes CASSLEPTGELFF.

The V and J genes are TRBV21-1 and TRBJ2-2; the table calls TRBD1, which could not be checked here. TRBV21-1 counts as a pseudogene. The CDR3 loop spans 18 amino acids. CDR3 bases: TGTGCCAGCAGCCCTCAAAGTAGGGGACACCTGAACACCGGGGAGCTGTTTTTT. Amino acids: CASSPQSRGHLNTGELFF.

J is TRBJ2-7 and V is TRBV29-1; TRBD2 aligns across 13 bases. From germline, CDR1 is SQVTM and CDR2 ANQGSEA. V shed 6 bases and J 4 bases; nucleotides not matched to a gene: 6. The CDR3 sequence is 14 residues long. CDR3 region: CSVTGLAGVYEQYF. The CDR3 coding sequence is TGCAGCGTGACCGGACTAGCGGGAGTATACGAGCAGTACTTC.

Written as DNA, the CDR3 is TGTGCCAGCAGCCACGGACTAGCGGGAACCGATACGCAGTATTTT. It translates to CASSHGLAGTDTQYF. The chain links TRBV11-3 to TRBJ2-3; TRBD2 matches 12 bases. With V trimmed by 5 bases and J by 6 bases, 6 bases remained unmatched. Germline-derived CDR1 and CDR2 are SGHNT and YENEEA. This CDR3 has 15 residues.

Notes on this clone: Different DNA sequences within this sample yield the same CDR3. The chain combines TRBV10-1 with TRBJ1-1; D gene unclear. The germline V and J ends were trimmed by 2 bases and 0 bases, with 7 bases remaining between them. Germline V gives CDR1 WNHNN, CDR2 SYGVQD (reference sequence). This CDR3 has 14 residues. In DNA form, the CDR3 reads TGCGCCAGCAGTGAGGGCAGGATGAACACTGAAGCTTTCTTT. Protein sequence: CASSEGRMNTEAFF.

The genes are TRBV7-2 and TRBJ2-2; tentative D call: TRBD2 (5 bases). CDR1 is SGHTA and CDR2 is FQGNSA in the germline V gene. CDR3 size: 14 residues. Trimming cost V 4 bases and J 7 bases, with 13 bases left between them. CDR3 in DNA: TGTGCCAGCAGCTCAGGAGGTTATGGCGGGGAGCTGTTTTTT. It translates to CASSSGGYGGELFF.

A remark on this clone: Other DNA sequences within the sample encode an identical CDR3. V usage is TRBV5-1 and J usage is TRBJ2-2, with TRBD2 matching 10 bases. V gave up 0 bases and J gave up 5 bases; unmatched junction bases: 1. Germline V gene sequence: CDR1 SGHRS, CDR2 YFSETQ. This CDR3 is 15 amino acids long. The CDR3 loop is CASSLVLAGTGELFF. The CDR3, as DNA: TGCGCCAGCAGCTTGGTACTAGCGGGAACCGGGGAGCTGTTTTTT. The complete variable domain, with remaining parts taken from reference TRBV5-1 and TRBJ2-2, reads KAGVTQTPRYLIKTRGQQVTLSCSPISGHRSVSWYQQTPGQGLQFLFEYFSETQRNKGNFPGRFSGRQFSNSRSEMNVSTLELGDSALYLCASSLVLAGTGELFFGEGSRLTVL.

The rearrangement uses TRBV7-3 and TRBJ2-1; perhaps TRBD1 as D (7 bases). The germline V gene has CDR1 SGHTA and CDR2 FQGTGA. V lost 6 bases and J lost 8, with 20 bases in between. This CDR3 is built from 15 residues. The CDR3 DNA reads TGTGCCAGCAGACGACAGGGAGGTACTCAATATGAGCAGTTCTTC. It yields the protein CASRRQGGTQYEQFF.

The chain links TRBV18 to TRBJ2-3, with TRBD1 matching 8 bases. Germline trimming cut 2 bases from V and 2 bases from J; bases unmatched to any gene: 6. This CDR3 region has 16 residues. Germline values: CDR1 KGHSH, CDR2 LQKENI. The CDR3, as DNA: TGTGCCAGCTCACCAAGGACAGGGACCCTCACAGATACGCAGTATTTT. It translates to CASSPRTGTLTDTQYF.

The V call is TRBV6-1, the J call TRBJ2-3; 7 bases are shared with TRBD2. The CDR3 length is 16 residues. V shed 0 bases, J shed 2 bases, and the junction held 5 bases outside the gene matches. Germline values: CDR1 MNHNS, CDR2 SASEGT. The CDR3 nucleotides are TGTGCCAGCAGTGAAGCGATGACTAGCTACACAGATACGCAGTATTTT. This translates into CASSEAMTSYTDTQYF.

The CDR3 region is CASSSSGTVLFPNQPQHF. DNA of the CDR3: TGTGCCAGCAGCTCCTCCGGGACAGTACTTTTCCCAAATCAGCCCCAGCATTTT. The chain couples TRBV7-9 to TRBJ1-5, with 7 bases lining up with TRBD1. CDR1 and CDR2 (germline): SEHNR, FQNEAQ (reference sequence). The V gene end was trimmed by 4 bases and the J gene end by 4 bases; junction bases not matched to a gene: 16. This CDR3 spans 18 amino acids.